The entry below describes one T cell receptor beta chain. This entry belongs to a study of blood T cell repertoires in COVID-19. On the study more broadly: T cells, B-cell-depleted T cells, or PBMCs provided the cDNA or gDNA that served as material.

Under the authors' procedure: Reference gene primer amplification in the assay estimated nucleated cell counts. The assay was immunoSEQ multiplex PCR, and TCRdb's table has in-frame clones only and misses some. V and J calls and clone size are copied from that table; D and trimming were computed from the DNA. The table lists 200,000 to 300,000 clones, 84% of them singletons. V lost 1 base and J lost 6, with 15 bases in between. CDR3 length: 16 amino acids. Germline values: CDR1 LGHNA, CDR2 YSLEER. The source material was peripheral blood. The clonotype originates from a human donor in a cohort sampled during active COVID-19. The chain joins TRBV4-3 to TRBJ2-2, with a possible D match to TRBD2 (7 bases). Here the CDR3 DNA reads TGCGCCAGCAGCCAAGCGCCGGGGGCGGGGGCCGGGGAGCTGTTTTTT. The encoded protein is CASSQAPGAGAGELFF.